Listed below are T cell receptor beta chains from one sample, sequenced in a study of siplizumab effects on memory and regulatory T cells. Libraries were prepared by immunoSEQ multiplex PCR; TCRdb keeps only in-frame clonotypes and omits some of them. This repertoire shows some 62,000 clones, around 80% found once; its top ten account for roughly 0.4%. Sequencing was performed on memory CD4+ T cells sorted from blood. Receptors were obtained from a human donor in good health. CDR3s include the opening cysteine and the closing phenylalanine or tryptophan.

V gene,J gene,CDR3 protein
TRBV11-3,TRBJ2-2,CASSSRQAGGELFF
TRBV5-6,TRBJ1-2,CASSGLQYGYTF
TRBV19,TRBJ1-2,CASSPRQGNGYTF
TRBV4-3,TRBJ2-5,CASSQDLSGVQETQYF
TRBV5-1,TRBJ2-2,CASSLAGMSNTGELFF
TRBV6-5,TRBJ2-7,CASSYARTGDTYEQYF
TRBV2,TRBJ2-1,CASSVYLRNEQFF
TRBV18,TRBJ1-1,CASSQNRGQAFF
TRBV5-1,TRBJ2-5,CASSLVPGKSEQYF
TRBV4-2,TRBJ2-5,CASSQEPPPQETQYF
TRBV6-5,TRBJ1-6,CASSSFQSPLHF
TRBV21-1,TRBJ2-4,CASSKGAELAKNIQYF
TRBV5-6,TRBJ2-7,CASSSPTRIASYEQYF
TRBV19,TRBJ1-1,CASRIDRDREAFF
TRBV9,TRBJ2-7,CVFGGRRSEQYF
TRBV7-3,TRBJ2-5,CASSPDSLGAQYF
TRBV25-1,TRBJ2-2,CASRETGINTGELFF
TRBV2,TRBJ2-3,CASSRIRGDTQYF
TRBV9,TRBJ2-4,CASTPGLGDIQYF
TRBV11-2,TRBJ1-2,CASSLNPFGGDGYTF
TRBV5-4,TRBJ1-2,CASSLGSNYGYTF
TRBV5-1,TRBJ1-1,CASSEPGGTEAFF
TRBV6-1,TRBJ1-2,CASNDPPPGTGSRYGYTF
TRBV2,TRBJ1-1,CASSVRATNTEAFF
TRBV14,TRBJ2-3,CASSRGEADTQYF
TRBV7-3,TRBJ1-2,CASSPRGGGWGYDGYTF
TRBV7-3,TRBJ2-2,CASSHGQNTGELFF
TRBV10-3,TRBJ1-3,CATEGGGNTIYF
TRBV5-1,TRBJ2-7,CASSTGTSGRSYEQYF
TRBV5-1,TRBJ2-7,CASSLGLATYEQYF
TRBV7-2,TRBJ2-7,CASSLSGLAGDPYEQYF
TRBV5-6,TRBJ1-1,CASSLVAVALAFF
TRBV12-5,TRBJ1-5,CASGLVGQPQHF
TRBV11-2,TRBJ2-5,CASSLVGTSGGAETQYF
TRBV4-3,TRBJ2-1,CASSQDLVRTSGYNEQFF
TRBV6-1,TRBJ1-1,CASIAGTGRRQIF
TRBV2,TRBJ1-3,CASDYSGNTIYF
TRBV11-3,TRBJ2-3,CASSGQGWGDTQYF
TRBV14,TRBJ2-2,CASSETTNGELFF
TRBV4-3,TRBJ1-2,CASSQAGRGGGGGYTF
TRBV19,TRBJ1-2,CASSIYQGGYGYTF
TRBV19,TRBJ2-4,CATVGTGVYNIQYF
TRBV7-2,TRBJ2-7,CASSLTAGEQYF